Here is one T cell receptor (beta chain) with its context. The sample is drawn from a study of cytomegalovirus exposure and HLA in healthy donors. Vbeta (60) and Jbeta (13) primers were used in the PCR. Only in-frame clones appear in the TCRdb table, and some are missing; sequencing was by immunoSEQ multiplex PCR. Of roughly 170,000 clones in the sample, about 72% were seen once. The junction had 11 bases not matched to a gene; V was cut back by 5 bases and J by 7 bases. The germline V gene encodes CDR1 SGHRS and CDR2 YFSETQ. The CDR3 loop spans 14 amino acids. Material for sequencing was PBMCs. The sequence was collected from a girl between 10 and 17 years old in good health and CMV-seronegative. This sequence joins TRBV5-1 and TRBJ1-2; TRBD1 aligns across 7 bases. The CDR3: CASSGQGQLSGYTF. In DNA, the CDR3 is TGCGCCAGCAGTGGTCAGGGACAGCTCTCTGGCTACACCTTC.